This T cell receptor beta chain derives from a study of PD-L1 blockade in urothelial cancer. Looking at the study overall: Patients initiated atezolizumab around 2014 at 1,200 mg intravenously every 3 weeks. Median T cell yield from blood was 120,000 to 150,000. From 0 to 3 prior chemotherapy regimens had been given to the patients. Bladder-origin urothelial cancer in males described about 90% of the 29 patients.

Between the trimmed V and J ends, which lost 5 bases and 1 base, there was a span of 9 bases. The length of the CDR3 is 13 residues. Germline V gives CDR1 SGHDT, CDR2 YYEEEE. This clone has just a few counts. Repertoires were generated with immunoSEQ multiplex PCR, while TCRdb's copy carries only in-frame clones and drops some. The data hold about 39,000 clones, with around 89% observed a single time. This TCR derives from a man aged 55 to 70 with urothelial cancer. The specimen comprised PBMCs, sampled around atezolizumab (anti-PD-L1) treatment. The rearrangement uses TRBV5-6 and TRBJ1-2, with D maybe TRBD1 (6 bases). CDR3 residues: CASSPDSNYGYTF. CDR3 sequence (DNA): TGTGCCAGCAGTCCGGACAGTAACTATGGCTACACCTTC.